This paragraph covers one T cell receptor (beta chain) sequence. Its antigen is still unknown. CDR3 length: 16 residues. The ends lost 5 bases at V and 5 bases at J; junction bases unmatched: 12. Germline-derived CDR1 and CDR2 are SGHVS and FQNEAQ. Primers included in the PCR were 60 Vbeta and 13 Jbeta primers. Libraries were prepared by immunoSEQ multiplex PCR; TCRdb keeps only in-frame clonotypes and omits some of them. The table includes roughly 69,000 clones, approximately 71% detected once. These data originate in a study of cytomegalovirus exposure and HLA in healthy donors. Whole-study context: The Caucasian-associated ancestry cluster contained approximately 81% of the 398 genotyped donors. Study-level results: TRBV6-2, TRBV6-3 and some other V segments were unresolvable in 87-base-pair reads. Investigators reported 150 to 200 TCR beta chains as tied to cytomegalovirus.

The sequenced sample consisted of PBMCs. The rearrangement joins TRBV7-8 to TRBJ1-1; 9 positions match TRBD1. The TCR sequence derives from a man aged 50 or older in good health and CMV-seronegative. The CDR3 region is CASSGDRAVKGTEAFF. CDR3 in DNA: TGTGCCAGCAGCGGGGACAGGGCCGTCAAGGGAACTGAAGCTTTCTTT.